A selection of T cell receptor beta chains follows, all from one sample in a study of Ad26.COV2.S vaccination and SARS-CoV-2 variants. Repertoires were generated with immunoSEQ multiplex PCR, while TCRdb's copy carries only in-frame clones and drops some. The table lists roughly 700,000 clones, around 90% of them singletons. The material sequenced was peripheral blood, taken in a trial of Ad26.COV2.S vaccine versus placebo. Receptors originate from a person between 18 and 65 years old who received the Ad26.COV2.S COVID-19 vaccine or a placebo. Each CDR3 is given with its conserved first and last residue. D genes are given only for firm matches. Expanded clones are given a class, and other clones once, few, many or no size at all.

cdr3_aa cdr3_nt d_call cdr3_length clone_size j_call v_call
CATSRLGTGNQPQHF TGTGCCACCAGCAGATTAGGGACAGGAAATCAGCCCCAGCATTTT TRBD1 15 NA TRBJ1-5 TRBV15
CASTPGTGSPGYTF TGTGCCAGCACCCCGGGGACAGGGTCGCCTGGCTACACCTTC TRBD1 14 NA TRBJ1-2 TRBV6-5
CASSPVGEGFGYTF TGTGCCAGCTCACCGGTAGGGGAAGGATTTGGCTACACCTTC NA 14 NA TRBJ1-2 TRBV18
CASSLGGGTGELFF TGTGCCAGCAGCTTAGGAGGAGGGACCGGGGAGCTGTTTTTT NA 14 NA TRBJ2-2 TRBV9
CATSDPGRDEQYF TGTGCCACCAGTGATCCGGGGCGGGACGAGCAGTACTTC NA 13 NA TRBJ2-7 TRBV24-1
CASSWDRQGEKLFF TGTGCCAGCAGCTGGGACAGGCAGGGTGAAAAACTGTTTTTT TRBD1 14 NA TRBJ1-4 TRBV5-4
CASSRPRGETQYF TGTGCCAGCAGTCGACCCCGAGGTGAGACCCAGTACTTC NA 13 NA TRBJ2-5 TRBV5-4
CASSYSTAVNHNEQFF TGTGCCAGCAGTTACTCGACTGCGGTTAACCACAATGAGCAGTTCTTC NA 16 NA TRBJ2-1 TRBV6-5
CASSQAGTGVENYGYTF TGCGCCAGCAGCCAAGCCGGGACAGGGGTAGAAAACTATGGCTACACCTTC TRBD1 17 NA TRBJ1-2 TRBV4-1
CASSLPGGDTQYF TGTGCCAGCAGCCTTCCGGGAGGGGATACGCAGTATTTT TRBD2 13 few TRBJ2-3 TRBV3-1/TRBV3-2
CASRTGTQETQYF TGTGCCAGCAGAACCGGGACACAAGAGACCCAGTACTTC NA 13 NA TRBJ2-5 TRBV12-3/TRBV12-4
CASSGQGQWETQYF TGTGCCAGCAGTGGACAGGGTCAATGGGAGACCCAGTACTTC TRBD1 14 NA TRBJ2-5 TRBV5-6
CASNREPSKNIQYF TGTGCCAGCAATAGGGAACCCTCCAAAAACATTCAGTACTTC NA 14 NA TRBJ2-4 TRBV2
CASSEASTNYGYTF TGTGCCAGCAGTGAAGCGTCAACTAACTATGGCTACACCTTC NA 14 once TRBJ1-2 TRBV2
CASSPGVAGIDTQYF TGTGCCAGCAGCCCGGGGGTAGCGGGAATAGATACGCAGTATTTT TRBD2 15 NA TRBJ2-3 TRBV6-5
CASSLDGPDNEQFF TGTGCCAGCAGCTTAGACGGCCCCGACAATGAGCAGTTCTTC NA 14 once TRBJ2-1 TRBV11-3
CASSRDSGANVLTF TGTGCCAGCTCAAGGGACTCTGGGGCCAACGTCCTGACTTTC NA 14 NA TRBJ2-6 TRBV18
CASSLGPGLQETQYF TGCGCCAGCAGCTTGGGGCCGGGGCTCCAAGAGACCCAGTACTTC NA 15 NA TRBJ2-5 TRBV5-1
CASSSDGLAGGGEQYF TGTGCCAGCAGCTCAGACGGGTTAGCGGGAGGTGGCGAGCAGTACTTC TRBD2 16 NA TRBJ2-7 TRBV4-2
CASSLVLMTGELFF TGTGCCAGCAGCTTGGTCCTGATGACCGGGGAGCTGTTTTTT NA 14 NA TRBJ2-2 TRBV5-6
CASRLLTGTGELFF TGTGCCAGCAGGTTACTAACAGGGACCGGGGAGCTGTTTTTT NA 14 NA TRBJ2-2 TRBV7-9
CASRSGLAGADTQYF TGTGCCAGCAGGTCGGGACTAGCGGGAGCAGATACGCAGTATTTT TRBD2 15 NA TRBJ2-3 TRBV2
CASRGREVTGELFF TGTGCCAGCAGGGGCAGGGAAGTCACCGGGGAGCTGTTTTTT NA 14 NA TRBJ2-2 TRBV2
CASSLYARTSGGAYEQYF TGTGCCAGCAGTCTATACGCGCGGACTAGCGGGGGGGCCTACGAGCAGTACTTC TRBD2 18 NA TRBJ2-7 TRBV6-6
CASSKDRGQHNSPLHF TGCGCCAGCAGCAAAGACCGCGGTCAGCACAATTCACCCCTCCACTTT NA 16 few TRBJ1-6 TRBV10-2
CASSRVPNTEAFF TGTGCCAGCAGCCGGGTACCCAACACTGAAGCTTTCTTT NA 13 NA TRBJ1-1 TRBV6-2/TRBV6-3
CSVEDYEQYF TGCAGCGTTGAGGATTACGAGCAGTACTTC NA 10 NA TRBJ2-7 TRBV29-1
CASSYSTPSGNTIYF TGTGCCAGCAGTTACTCGACTCCCTCTGGAAACACCATATATTTT NA 15 NA TRBJ1-3 TRBV6-6
CASSLTAANTGELFF TGTGCCAGCAGCTTAACCGCCGCGAACACCGGGGAGCTGTTTTTT NA 15 NA TRBJ2-2 TRBV7-8
CATQGDPYNEQFF TGTGCCACTCAGGGGGACCCCTACAATGAGCAGTTCTTC TRBD1 13 NA TRBJ2-1 TRBV19
CASRLAGGTNEQFF TGTGCCAGTAGGCTAGCGGGAGGGACCAATGAGCAGTTCTTC TRBD2 14 NA TRBJ2-1 TRBV19